These T cell receptor beta chains were read from a single sample in a study of a mutant IDH1 vaccine in newly diagnosed glioma. Antigen specificity for these receptors is unknown. Sequencing was performed with immunoSEQ multiplex PCR; in TCRdb, only in-frame clones are kept and a portion is missing. Among tens of thousands of clones, about 84% were seen once, and the ten largest hold about 3.7%. The specimen comprised PBMCs, sampled from a glioma patient whose treatment included an IDH1 peptide vaccine. The receptor source for this set is a man aged 25-45 years with glioma. Each CDR3 is given with its conserved first and last residue. A D gene is named only where the DNA matches it firmly. Some rows have no size entry. The others give once, few or many, or a class for an expanded clone.

>TRBJ2-5|TRBD1|once|TRBV7-3
TGTGCCAGCAGCCGGGACAGGGAAGAGACCCAGTACTTC
CASSRDREETQYF
>TRBJ1-6|.|few|TRBV6-1
TGTGCCAGCAGTGGGGGAGTAACCTATAATTCACCCCTCCACTTT
CASSGGVTYNSPLHF
>TRBJ1-1|.|.|TRBV7-2
TGTGCCAGCAGCCTCTCGGGGGGGAACACTGAAGCTTTCTTT
CASSLSGGNTEAFF
>TRBJ1-2|.|.|TRBV5-1
TGCGCCAGCAGCTTGGATGGGAGTAACTATGGCTACACCTTC
CASSLDGSNYGYTF
>TRBJ2-3|.|.|TRBV9
TGTGCCAGCAGCCCTAGGCGGCCAGATACGCAGTATTTT
CASSPRRPDTQYF
>TRBJ2-5|.|.|TRBV30
TGTGCCTGGAGGGTCCTAGGGCGCCAAGAGACCCAGTACTTC
CAWRVLGRQETQYF
>TRBJ2-5|.|.|TRBV7-9
TGTGCCAGCAGCTTTGACGGGGGAAATCAAGAGACCCAGTACTTC
CASSFDGGNQETQYF
>TRBJ2-7|TRBD1|.|TRBV7-2
TGTGCCAGCACCCAGAGGACAGGGGACTACGAGCAGTACTTC
CASTQRTGDYEQYF
>TRBJ2-2|.|.|TRBV5-1
TGCGCCAGCAGCTGGTCCGGGAACACCGGGGAGCTGTTTTTT
CASSWSGNTGELFF
>TRBJ1-2|.|.|TRBV28
TGTGCCAGCAGTTTATTGGGGAGATATGGCTACACCTTC
CASSLLGRYGYTF
>TRBJ1-5|.|.|TRBV2
TGTGCCAGCAAATTGAGGAATTATCGCAATCAGCCCCAGCATTTT
CASKLRNYRNQPQHF
>TRBJ2-7|.|.|TRBV20-1
TGCAGTGCTAGGATCGGGAACGAGCAGTACTTC
CSARIGNEQYF
>TRBJ2-5|TRBD1|.|TRBV6-5
TGTGCCAGCAACCCAGGGACAGGGGAAGAGACCCAGTACTTC
CASNPGTGEETQYF
>TRBJ2-4|.|.|TRBV19
TGTGCCAGTAGTTGGTACTCGATTCAGTACTTC
CASSWYSIQYF
>TRBJ1-5|.|.|TRBV2
TGTGCCAGCAGTGAAAGAGGAGGGCATAGCGTCCAGCATTTT
CASSERGGHSVQHF
>TRBJ2-7|TRBD1|.|TRBV2
TGTGCCAGCAGTGATGATATAGGGACAGTAAGTTACGAGCAGTACTTC
CASSDDIGTVSYEQYF
>TRBJ2-3|.|few|TRBV20-1
TGCAGTGCTAGAGATCTGGATACGCAGTATTTT
CSARDLDTQYF
>TRBJ2-5|.|.|TRBV4-2
TGTGCCAGCAGCCCATCGACAGATCCAGGGGAGACCCAGTACTTC
CASSPSTDPGETQYF
>TRBJ2-3|.|.|TRBV10-2
TGCGCCAGCAGTGGACTCTCGCTGTGGGATACGCAGTATTTT
CASSGLSLWDTQYF
>TRBJ2-7|.|few|TRBV6-1
TGTGCCAGCACTAGCGAGACTTACTATTACGAGCAGTACTTC
CASTSETYYYEQYF
>TRBJ1-2|.|.|TRBV7-2
TGTGCCACCACCCCCGAGGGCAAAAACTATGGCTACACCTTC
CATTPEGKNYGYTF
>TRBJ2-3|.|.|TRBV10-3
TGTGCCATCAGCCGAGGGTTCACAGATACGCAGTATTTT
CAISRGFTDTQYF
>TRBJ2-7|.|.|TRBV29-1
TGCAGCGTTGAACAGGCCACAGACTACGAGCAGTACTTC
CSVEQATDYEQYF
>TRBJ1-1|TRBD1|.|TRBV7-9
TGTGCCAGCAGCCCTTGGGACAGGGGGAACACTGAAGCTTTCTTT
CASSPWDRGNTEAFF
>TRBJ1-5|TRBD1|once|TRBV19
TGTGCCAGTAGTCGGCAGGGGGGCACAATTCAGCCCCAGCATTTT
CASSRQGGTIQPQHF
>TRBJ1-1|TRBD1|once|TRBV7-9
TGTGCCAGCAGCTCCATACATTACAGGGGGTCTGAAGCTTTCTTT
CASSSIHYRGSEAFF
>TRBJ2-2|TRBD1|.|TRBV4-2
TGTGCCAGCAGCCAAGTGCAGGGGGCAAACACCGGGGAGCTGTTTTTT
CASSQVQGANTGELFF
>TRBJ2-3|.|.|TRBV2
TGTGCCAGCAGCCCGACCACAGGGTTCGCAGATACGCAGTATTTT
CASSPTTGFADTQYF
>TRBJ2-7|.|.|TRBV2
TGTGCCAGCAGTTACAGGGACCGCCAGTACTTC
CASSYRDRQYF
>TRBJ2-5|TRBD2|.|TRBV30
TGTGCCTGGAGTGTCGGAGGGCTAGCGGTACAAGAGACCCAGTACTTC
CAWSVGGLAVQETQYF
>TRBJ2-7|TRBD1|.|TRBV6-6
TGTGCCAGCAGCCAAACCCGCAGGGGGCCCGAGCAGTACTTC
CASSQTRRGPEQYF
>TRBJ1-1|.|.|TRBV7-9
TGTGCCAGCAGCTTCGGGGGGACACTGAAAGCTTTCTTT
CASSFGGTLKAFF
>TRBJ1-6|.|.|TRBV5-4
TGTGCCAGCAGCTTGGAGGGACTTAGGGGGGATTCACCCCTCCACTTT
CASSLEGLRGDSPLHF
>TRBJ2-5|.|.|TRBV29-1
TGCAGCGTTGAGCCCTCAAGAACGGGCCCATGGGAGACCCAGTACTTC
CSVEPSRTGPWETQYF
>TRBJ1-2|.|.|TRBV28
TGTGCCAGCAGTTTATCTGGGGGCGGCTACACCTTC
CASSLSGGGYTF
>TRBJ2-7|.|.|TRBV5-5
TGTGCCAGCAGCTTAACAGGGACCTACGAGCAGTACTTC
CASSLTGTYEQYF
>TRBJ2-7|.|.|TRBV4-2
TGTGCCAGCAGCCAAGGTGCACCCGAGGGCTACGAGCAGTACTTC
CASSQGAPEGYEQYF
>TRBJ1-5|.|.|TRBV2
TGTGCCAGCAGTGAAAATGAGGGGGTTTGGCAGCCCCAGCATTTT
CASSENEGVWQPQHF
>TRBJ2-3|.|.|TRBV5-1
TGCGCCAGCAGCTTCCGGGGGCGCACAGATACGCAGTATTTT
CASSFRGRTDTQYF
>TRBJ1-2|.|.|TRBV19
TGTGCCAGTACCTCAGGCGATGTCGAGGGGGGCTACACCTTC
CASTSGDVEGGYTF
>TRBJ1-5|.|.|TRBV15
TGTGCCACCAGCAGAGATAATTTGGGGTATTCGACTCAGCCCCAGCATTTT
CATSRDNLGYSTQPQHF
>TRBJ2-6|.|.|TRBV2
TGTGCCAGCAGTCTTGACACCTCTGGGGCCAACGTCCTGACTTTC
CASSLDTSGANVLTF